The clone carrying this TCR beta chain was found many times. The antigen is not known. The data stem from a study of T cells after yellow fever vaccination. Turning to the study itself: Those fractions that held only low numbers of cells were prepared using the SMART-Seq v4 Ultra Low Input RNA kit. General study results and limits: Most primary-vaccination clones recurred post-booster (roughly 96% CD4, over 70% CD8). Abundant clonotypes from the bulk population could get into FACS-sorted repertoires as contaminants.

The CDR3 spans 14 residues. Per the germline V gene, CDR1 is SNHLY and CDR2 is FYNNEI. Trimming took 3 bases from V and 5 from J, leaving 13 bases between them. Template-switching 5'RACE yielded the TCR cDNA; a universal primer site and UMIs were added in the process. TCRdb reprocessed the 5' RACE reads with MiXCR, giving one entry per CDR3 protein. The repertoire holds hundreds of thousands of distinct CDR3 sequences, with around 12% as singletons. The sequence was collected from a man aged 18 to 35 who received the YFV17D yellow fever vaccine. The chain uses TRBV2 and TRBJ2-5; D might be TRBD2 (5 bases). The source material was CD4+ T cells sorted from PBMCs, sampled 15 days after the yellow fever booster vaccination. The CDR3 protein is CASSERADFETQYF. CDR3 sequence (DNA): TGTGCCAGCAGTGAGAGGGCCGACTTTGAGACCCAGTACTTC.